This T cell receptor beta chain was sequenced for a study of response to subunit inactivated influenza vaccine (dated by TCRdb to 2017 to 2018). Regarding the study in general: Deep quantitative profiling of the T cell receptor repertoire was used in the study to follow responses to a trivalent subunit inactivated influenza vaccine.

Comments on this clonotype: Its antigen target is currently unknown. No per-base quality is available; no much larger clone lies one base away.

The paper's findings and limits, for the study overall: The authors suggested that each seasonal influenza vaccination may recruit only a limited number of new T cells.

Measured from the cysteine to the phenylalanine, the CDR3 is 15 residues long. Of the read, only the CDR3 DNA is kept; its 45 bases are in frame from base 1. The germline V gene (reference sequence) supplies CDR1 SGHKS and CDR2 YYEKEE. Trimming at the junction amounts to 4 bases on V and 0 bases on J, and the germline ends lie 13 bases apart. Receptors were amplified or captured by RT-PCR. The instrument was an Illumina HiSeq 2500. TCRdb reran the public reads through fastp at Q25 and MiXCR, keeping productive beta chains. When rows share a CDR3 protein, they turn into one entry using the most common DNA and genes. For this sample there are 280,000 or so distinct CDR3 sequences; around a fifth appear just once. The ten largest clones add up to around 9.6% of the sample.

The receptor was derived from a man aged 45-69 years who received an inactivated influenza vaccine. Donor details come from another sample of the same person, matched by shared clones. Recombination connected TRBV5-5 to TRBJ1-1; the D gene is unclear. The sample in question was PBMCs from blood, obtained less than 22 months after vaccination. The sequenced DNA: TGTGCCAGCAGCCCGCACCCGGGGATGAACACTGAAGCTTTCTTT. This codes for CASSPHPGMNTEAFF.